Described below is a single TCR beta chain sequence and its context. This sample is part of a study of cytotoxic CD8 clonotypes in ibrutinib-treated CLL. The germline CDR1 and CDR2 sequences are LGHNA and YSLEER. Deletions cut 0 bases from V and 1 base from J, with 4 bases between. The CDR3 contains 13 residues. Depth targeted 1 in 200,000 to 1 in 1 million T cells, averaging about 9.2x coverage per clonotype. Assay: immunoSEQ multiplex PCR; the TCRdb copy retains only in-frame clones and omits some. Of 200,000 to 250,000 clones in the sample, around 70% were seen once. The chain links TRBV4-3 to TRBJ2-7; D ambiguous. The TCR originated in a human donor with chronic lymphocytic leukemia. The specimen was PBMCs, collected after 12 months of ibrutinib treatment. The chain's CDR3 is CASSQEGSYEQYF. CDR3 nucleotides: TGCGCCAGCAGCCAAGAGGGATCCTACGAGCAGTACTTC.